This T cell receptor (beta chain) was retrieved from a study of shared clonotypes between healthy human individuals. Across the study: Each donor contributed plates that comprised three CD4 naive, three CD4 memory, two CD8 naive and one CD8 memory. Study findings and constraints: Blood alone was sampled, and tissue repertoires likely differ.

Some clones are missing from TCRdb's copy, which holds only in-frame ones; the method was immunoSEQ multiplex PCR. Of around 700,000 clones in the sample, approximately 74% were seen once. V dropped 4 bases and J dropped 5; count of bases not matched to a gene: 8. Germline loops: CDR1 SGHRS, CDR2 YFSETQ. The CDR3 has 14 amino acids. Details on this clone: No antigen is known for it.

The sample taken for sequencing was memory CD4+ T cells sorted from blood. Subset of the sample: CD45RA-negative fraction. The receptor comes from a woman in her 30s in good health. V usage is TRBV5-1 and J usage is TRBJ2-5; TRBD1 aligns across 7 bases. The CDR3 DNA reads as TGCGCCAGCAGCGACGACAGGGCTGGGGAGACCCAGTACTTC. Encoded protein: CASSDDRAGETQYF.